This record looks at one T cell receptor (beta chain) sequence and its context. With 2 bases removed from V and 13 bases from J, the gap between germline ends came to 9 bases. From germline, CDR1 is SNHLY and CDR2 FYNNEI. This CDR3 has 11 residues. The data derive from a study of CD8+ T cells in alopecia areata. Reverse transcription of extracted RNA yielded cDNA, which provided the sequencing template. TCRdb keeps only in-frame clones here, not all; method: immunoSEQ multiplex PCR. Of hundreds of thousands of clones in the sample, roughly two thirds were seen once. The specimen comprised CD4+ T cells sorted from blood, sampled at week 0. J is TRBJ2-1 and V is TRBV2, with no clear D. The sequence came from a human donor with alopecia areata. The CDR3 spells CASSENAPQFF. The CDR3 coding sequence is TGTGCCAGCAGTGAAAACGCCCCTCAGTTCTTC.